A selection of T cell receptor beta chains follows, all from one sample in a study of response to subunit inactivated influenza vaccine. From the RT-PCR reads, TCRdb called clonotypes with MiXCR, one entry per CDR3 protein. The table has about 570,000 distinct CDR3 sequences, about 10% seen once. The same data also went into a second study, on T cells expressing NK-cell markers.

The material was PBMCs from blood, obtained on the day of vaccination. These receptors originate from a middle-aged man who received an inactivated influenza vaccine. Each CDR3 is given with its conserved first and last residue. D genes are given only for firm matches. Some rows mark clone size as missing; the rest say once, few, many or name a class of expanded clone.

J: TRBJ2-3
D: TRBD2
size: .
V: TRBV4-2
CDR3: CASSPHSGTDTDTQYF
DNA: TGTGCCAGCAGTCCACATAGCGGGACGGATACAGATACGCAGTATTTT

J: TRBJ1-4
D: .
size: .
V: TRBV29-1
CDR3: CSVGDTNDEKLFF
DNA: TGCAGCGTCGGGGACACCAATGATGAAAAACTGTTTTTT

J: TRBJ2-7
D: TRBD2
size: few
V: TRBV5-1
CDR3: CASSDSGVYEQYF
DNA: TGCGCCAGCAGCGACAGCGGGGTCTACGAGCAGTACTTC

J: TRBJ2-3
D: .
size: few
V: TRBV7-9
CDR3: CASSSGRRYTQYF
DNA: TGTGCCAGCAGCTCAGGGAGAAGGTATACGCAGTATTTT

J: TRBJ2-7
D: TRBD1
size: few
V: TRBV5-6
CDR3: CASSPGTETQQYF
DNA: TGTGCCAGCAGCCCCGGGACAGAAACCCAGCAGTACTTC

J: TRBJ2-7
D: TRBD1
size: few
V: TRBV18
CDR3: CASSSPGTGDYEQYF
DNA: TGTGCCAGCTCCTCCCCCGGGACAGGGGATTACGAGCAGTACTTC

J: TRBJ2-1
D: TRBD1
size: few
V: TRBV4-1
CDR3: CASSQESRTGAYNEQFF
DNA: TGCGCCAGCAGCCAAGAAAGCCGGACAGGGGCCTACAATGAGCAGTTCTTC

J: TRBJ1-2
D: .
size: few
V: TRBV13
CDR3: CASSRAGSYGYTF
DNA: TGTGCCAGCAGCCGAGCGGGAAGCTATGGCTACACCTTC

J: TRBJ2-7
D: TRBD1
size: .
V: TRBV7-9
CDR3: CASSLKGQGSEQYF
DNA: TGTGCCAGCAGCTTAAAGGGACAGGGAAGCGAGCAGTACTTC

J: TRBJ1-2
D: .
size: .
V: TRBV5-1
CDR3: CASSRQAPNYGYTF
DNA: TGCGCCAGCAGCCGACAGGCCCCTAACTATGGCTACACCTTC

J: TRBJ2-3
D: .
size: many
V: TRBV9
CDR3: CASTLGGFTDTQYF
DNA: TGTGCCAGCACCCTAGGGGGATTCACAGATACGCAGTATTTT

J: TRBJ2-5
D: .
size: few
V: TRBV7-6
CDR3: CASSHPQGVRYF
DNA: TGTGCCAGCAGCCACCCGCAGGGCGTACGGTACTTC

J: TRBJ2-3
D: TRBD1
size: .
V: TRBV7-9
CDR3: CATGQGRDTQYF
DNA: TGTGCCACCGGACAGGGACGAGATACGCAGTATTTT

J: TRBJ2-2
D: .
size: .
V: TRBV28
CDR3: CASSLFTGWNTGELFF
DNA: TGTGCCAGCAGTTTATTTACAGGATGGAACACCGGGGAGCTGTTTTTT

J: TRBJ2-5
D: .
size: .
V: TRBV21-1
CDR3: CASSRPGRKETQYF
DNA: TGTGCCAGCAGCCGGCCGGGACGCAAAGAGACCCAGTACTTC

J: TRBJ2-1
D: TRBD2
size: many
V: TRBV5-1
CDR3: CASSSNYTRLAGLLGEQFF
DNA: TGCGCCAGCAGCTCGAACTACACAAGACTAGCGGGCCTGCTAGGGGAGCAGTTCTTC

J: TRBJ1-2
D: .
size: .
V: TRBV4-1
CDR3: CASSQDFWTLNYGYTF
DNA: TGCGCCAGCAGCCAAGATTTCTGGACACTTAACTATGGCTACACCTTC

J: TRBJ1-2
D: .
size: .
V: TRBV11-2
CDR3: CASSKMYRAGYTF
DNA: TGTGCCAGCAGCAAAATGTACAGGGCCGGCTACACCTTC

J: TRBJ2-1
D: TRBD1
size: .
V: TRBV7-7
CDR3: CASSYRDRAIIRSYNEQFF
DNA: TGTGCCAGCAGCTACCGGGACAGGGCCATCATTCGCTCCTACAATGAGCAGTTCTTC

J: TRBJ2-1
D: .
size: few
V: TRBV7-2
CDR3: CASSLGVSAYNEQFF
DNA: TGTGCCAGCAGCTTAGGTGTCAGCGCCTACAATGAGCAGTTCTTC

J: TRBJ2-4
D: .
size: .
V: TRBV30
CDR3: CAWSSDRTADSYF
DNA: TGTGCCTGGAGCAGTGATCGGACGGCAGATTCGTACTTC

J: TRBJ2-5
D: TRBD1
size: few
V: TRBV12-3/TRBV12-4
CDR3: CASSVTGVSEETQYF
DNA: TGTGCCAGCAGTGTGACAGGGGTTTCGGAAGAGACCCAGTACTTC

J: TRBJ2-1
D: .
size: many
V: TRBV28
CDR3: CASRTDTGTDSYNEQFF
DNA: TGTGCCAGCAGGACCGATACCGGGACCGACTCCTACAATGAGCAGTTCTTC

J: TRBJ2-3
D: .
size: few
V: TRBV20-1
CDR3: CSARHSTDTQYF
DNA: TGCAGTGCCCGTCACAGCACAGATACGCAGTATTTT

J: TRBJ2-3
D: .
size: few
V: TRBV6-1
CDR3: CASSPGGRGADTQYF
DNA: TGTGCCAGCAGCCCCGGAGGGCGAGGGGCAGATACGCAGTATTTT

J: TRBJ2-7
D: .
size: .
V: TRBV14
CDR3: CASSQNPLSWQYF
DNA: TGTGCCAGCAGCCAAAACCCCCTTAGTTGGCAGTACTTC

J: TRBJ2-5
D: .
size: few
V: TRBV20-1
CDR3: CSAPTNREMKTQYF
DNA: TGCAGTGCTCCAACGAACAGGGAAATGAAGACCCAGTACTTC

J: TRBJ2-3
D: TRBD2
size: .
V: TRBV5-1
CDR3: CASSLALAGVTDTQYF
DNA: TGCGCCAGCAGCTTGGCCCTGGCGGGAGTCACAGATACGCAGTATTTT

J: TRBJ1-2
D: TRBD1
size: few
V: TRBV4-2
CDR3: CASSHLGQGDYTF
DNA: TGTGCCAGCAGCCATCTGGGACAGGGGGACTACACCTTC

J: TRBJ1-1
D: TRBD1
size: .
V: TRBV12-3/TRBV12-4
CDR3: CASSSRPRTGNTEAFF
DNA: TGTGCCAGCAGTTCCCGGCCAAGGACAGGAAACACTGAAGCTTTCTTT

J: TRBJ2-3
D: .
size: many
V: TRBV10-3
CDR3: CAIRTRDTDTQYF
DNA: TGTGCCATCAGGACTAGGGACACAGATACGCAGTATTTT

J: TRBJ1-6
D: .
size: .
V: TRBV12-3/TRBV12-4
CDR3: CASSPRHGLDSPLHF
DNA: TGTGCCAGCAGTCCAAGACACGGGCTTGATTCACCCCTCCACTTT

J: TRBJ2-1
D: TRBD2
size: .
V: TRBV5-1
CDR3: CASSLARRSAGRSYNEQFF
DNA: TGCGCCAGCAGCTTGGCCAGGCGGTCAGCGGGGAGATCCTACAATGAGCAGTTCTTC

J: TRBJ2-7
D: TRBD1
size: .
V: TRBV12-3/TRBV12-4
CDR3: CASSLAGRGREQYF
DNA: TGTGCCAGCAGTTTAGCGGGCAGGGGGCGAGAGCAGTACTTC

J: TRBJ2-3
D: .
size: .
V: TRBV3-1
CDR3: CASSQGWATTDTQYF
DNA: TGTGCCAGCAGCCAAGGGTGGGCTACGACAGATACGCAGTATTTT

J: TRBJ2-5
D: TRBD1
size: many
V: TRBV12-3/TRBV12-4
CDR3: CASSIWTGQETQYF
DNA: TGTGCCAGCAGTATTTGGACAGGGCAAGAGACCCAGTACTTC

J: TRBJ2-2
D: TRBD2
size: many
V: TRBV24-1
CDR3: CATSDHASGGPGGELFF
DNA: TGTGCCACCAGTGACCACGCTAGCGGGGGCCCGGGCGGGGAGCTGTTTTTT

J: TRBJ1-2
D: TRBD1
size: .
V: TRBV7-9
CDR3: CASSSRDRGYGYTF
DNA: TGTGCCAGCAGCTCCCGGGACAGGGGCTATGGCTACACCTTC

J: TRBJ2-7
D: TRBD2
size: many
V: TRBV12-3/TRBV12-4
CDR3: CASRMTSGYEQYF
DNA: TGTGCCAGCAGGATGACTAGCGGGTACGAGCAGTACTTC

J: TRBJ2-1
D: .
size: many
V: TRBV9
CDR3: CASSASTGIEYNEQFF
DNA: TGTGCCAGCAGCGCGTCTACCGGGATAGAATACAATGAGCAGTTCTTC

J: TRBJ2-3
D: .
size: many
V: TRBV5-1
CDR3: CASSIEFFGTDTQYF
DNA: TGCGCCAGCAGCATTGAATTTTTTGGCACAGATACGCAGTATTTT

J: TRBJ2-1
D: .
size: .
V: TRBV7-9
CDR3: CASSVGAISNEQFF
DNA: TGTGCCAGCAGCGTCGGGGCAATTTCCAATGAGCAGTTCTTC

J: TRBJ2-5
D: .
size: few
V: TRBV20-1
CDR3: CSARKRFQETQYF
DNA: TGCAGTGCTAGAAAAAGGTTCCAAGAGACCCAGTACTTC

J: TRBJ1-1
D: .
size: .
V: TRBV20-1
CDR3: CSARDVGLNTEAFF
DNA: TGCAGTGCTAGAGATGTTGGCCTGAACACTGAAGCTTTCTTT

J: TRBJ2-2
D: .
size: .
V: TRBV11-2
CDR3: CASSPNLNTGELFF
DNA: TGTGCCAGCAGCCCTAACTTGAACACCGGGGAGCTGTTTTTT

J: TRBJ2-3
D: .
size: few
V: TRBV6-2/TRBV6-3
CDR3: CASSYWGRGLVQYF
DNA: TGTGCCAGCAGTTACTGGGGACGGGGTTTGGTGCAGTATTTT

J: TRBJ2-1
D: .
size: few
V: TRBV7-9
CDR3: CASSLVVGDEQFF
DNA: TGTGCCAGCAGCTTAGTTGTGGGCGATGAGCAGTTCTTC

J: TRBJ2-7
D: .
size: few
V: TRBV5-1
CDR3: CASSLERTGRAYEQYF
DNA: TGCGCCAGCAGCCTGGAGAGGACAGGGAGGGCATACGAGCAGTACTTC

J: TRBJ2-2
D: .
size: many
V: TRBV7-7
CDR3: CASSHGQTGELFF
DNA: TGTGCTAGCAGCCACGGGCAAACCGGGGAGCTGTTTTTT

J: TRBJ1-5
D: TRBD1
size: few
V: TRBV2
CDR3: CASSDRESSQPQHF
DNA: TGTGCCAGCTCTGACAGGGAGTCGAGTCAGCCCCAGCATTTT

J: TRBJ2-5
D: TRBD1
size: few
V: TRBV2
CDR3: CASGQGPGAQYF
DNA: TGTGCCAGCGGACAGGGGCCCGGGGCCCAGTACTTC

J: TRBJ1-6
D: .
size: many
V: TRBV4-3
CDR3: CASSQGPRAPLHF
DNA: TGCGCCAGCAGCCAGGGCCCAAGGGCACCCCTCCACTTT